The clone carrying this T cell receptor beta chain was seen a single time. Its target is unknown. The method was immunoSEQ multiplex PCR; TCRdb's version includes in-frame clones alone and lacks a portion of them. This sample has some 87,000 clones, with around 90% found just once. Per germline, CDR1 MGHDK and CDR2 SYGVNS. The ends lost 4 bases at V and 8 bases at J; junction bases unmatched: 9. CDR3 length equals 15 residues. The data belong to a study of OX40 agonist ivuxolimab in advanced cancers. Study information: The patients received ivuxolimab by intravenous route every 2 weeks at 0.01 to 10 mg/kg.

Study-wide findings and caveats: Among the lowest peripheral clonal expansion occurred in 0.1-3.0 mg/kg partial responders.

The rearrangement joins TRBV25-1 to TRBJ1-4; 8 bases match TRBD1. The receptor's source is an adult with an advanced solid tumor such as melanoma, head and neck, liver or kidney cancer. The input for sequencing was CD4+ or CD8+ T cells sorted from blood, taken in a trial of the OX40 agonist ivuxolimab. The CDR3: CASSAHRGIEEKLFF. In DNA form, the CDR3 reads TGTGCCAGCAGTGCTCACAGGGGGATCGAGGAAAAACTGTTTTTT.